The 14 T cell receptor beta chains presented below share a single source sample, sequenced in a study of blood T cell repertoires in COVID-19. Libraries were prepared by immunoSEQ multiplex PCR; TCRdb keeps only in-frame clonotypes and omits some of them. The sample carries some 170,000 clones, about 87% recorded once. The specimen was peripheral blood. Receptors originate from a woman between 65 and 79 years old with COVID-19, enrolled during active disease.

V gene TRBV7-9 combines with J gene TRBJ2-7; 12 bases are shared with TRBD2. This CDR3 is 17 amino acids long. Germline CDR1 reads SEHNR; CDR2 reads FQNEAQ (reference sequence). J was trimmed by 2 bases and V by 0 bases; bases with no gene match: 5. The CDR3 loop reads CASSLASSGRAPYEQYF. DNA of the CDR3: TGTGCCAGCAGCTTAGCGTCTAGCGGGAGGGCGCCCTACGAGCAGTACTTC.

The chain joins TRBV9 to TRBJ2-3; tentatively, D is TRBD2 (6 bases). Trimming pared 6 bases from V and 3 bases from J, leaving 11 bases between. Germline V lookup: CDR1 SGDLS, CDR2 YYNGEE. CDR3 length: 13 amino acids. The CDR3 nucleotides are TGTGCCAGCACTTTCGGGACTACAGATACGCAGTATTTT. Protein: CASTFGTTDTQYF.

The chain carries TRBV11-2 and TRBJ2-1, with D perhaps matching TRBD2 (5 bases). Germline V gene sequence: CDR1 SGHAT, CDR2 FQNNGV. V gave up 1 base and J gave up 10 bases, with 8 bases separating them. The CDR3 extends over 12 amino acids. CDR3 loop: CASSLAGVEQFF. CDR3 coding DNA: TGTGCCAGCAGCTTAGCCGGGGTCGAGCAGTTCTTC.

This chain's CDR3 is CASTGWGHQPQHF. In nucleotides, the CDR3 is TGTGCCAGCACCGGATGGGGGCATCAGCCCCAGCATTTT. The chain is built from TRBV7-2 and TRBJ1-5; the D gene is possibly TRBD1 (6 bases). The CDR3 totals 13 residues. CDR1 and CDR2 from the germline V gene are SGHTA and FQGNSA. V shed 7 bases and J shed 5 bases, with 12 bases lying between them.

V usage is TRBV30 and J usage is TRBJ2-1, with 8 bases matching TRBD2. The germline CDR1 and CDR2 sequences are GTSNPN and SVGIG (reference sequence). With 0 bases clipped from V and 5 bases from J, the junction kept 6 bases outside the gene matches. The CDR3 is 15 residues long. The CDR3 loop is CAWSVKLAANNEQFF. The CDR3 coding sequence is TGTGCCTGGAGTGTAAAACTAGCGGCTAACAATGAGCAGTTCTTC.

Only one count was recorded for this clone. The CDR3 loop reads CASSLNNYNEQFF. CDR3 in DNA: TGTGCCAGCAGCTTGAACAACTACAATGAGCAGTTCTTC. This chain joins TRBV11-3 and TRBJ2-1; D is undetermined. V was trimmed by 3 bases and J by 3 bases, leaving 6 bases between them. This CDR3 is 13 amino acids long. Germline V lookup: CDR1 SGHNT, CDR2 YENEEA.

This CDR3 is CASSLLGQDFHGPTF. The DNA for the CDR3 is TGTGCCAGCAGTTTATTGGGACAGGACTTCCACGGACCCACCTTC. The chain uses TRBV28 and TRBJ1-2; 8 nucleotides match TRBD1. V shed 1 base and J 13 bases; nucleotides not matched to a gene: 14. This CDR3 is built from 15 residues. Per germline, CDR1 MDHEN and CDR2 SYDVKM.

The chain combines TRBV28 with TRBJ1-3; no clear D. Trimming left V 0 bases short and J 3 bases short, with 12 bases between. The length of the CDR3 is 16 residues. CDR1 is MDHEN and CDR2 is SYDVKM in the germline V gene. CDR3 sequence (DNA): TGTGCCAGCAGTTTATGGCTTCTGGCAGGTGGAAACACCATATATTTT. Its translation is CASSLWLLAGGNTIYF. The whole variable domain, remainder taken from reference TRBV28 and TRBJ1-3, is DVKVTQSSRYLVKRTGEKVFLECVQDMDHENMFWYRQDPGLGLRLIYFSYDVKMKEKGDIPEGYSVSREKKERFSLILESASTNQTSMYLCASSLWLLAGGNTIYFGEGSWLTVV.

This chain joins TRBV18 and TRBJ1-2; D uncertain. From germline, CDR1 is KGHSH and CDR2 LQKENI. V lost 4 bases and J lost 3, with 9 bases in between. CDR3 size: 13 residues. The CDR3 bases are TGTGCCAGCTCACAATCCCTAGACTATGGCTACACCTTC. Its translation: CASSQSLDYGYTF.

A few counts support this clone. The chain couples TRBV11-3 to TRBJ2-1; weak D call: TRBD2 (6 bases). V gave up 1 base and J gave up 4 bases, with 11 bases separating them. The CDR3 totals 15 residues. Germline CDR1 reads SGHNT; CDR2 reads YENEEA. CDR3 region: CASSLVSGLYNEQFF. In DNA, the CDR3 is TGTGCCAGCAGCTTAGTTAGCGGTCTTTACAATGAGCAGTTCTTC.

The gene calls are TRBV7-8 and TRBJ2-1; D possibly corresponds to TRBD2 (5 bases). The V gene's germline CDR1 is SGHVS and CDR2 FQNEAQ. This CDR3 contains 17 residues. V shed 2 bases and J shed 0 bases, with 14 bases lying between them. This CDR3 reads CASSLQSGVSSYNEQFF. CDR3 nucleotide sequence: TGTGCCAGCAGCTTACAATCCGGGGTGAGCTCCTACAATGAGCAGTTCTTC.

In this sample, this clone turned up once. This chain connects TRBV2 to TRBJ2-1, with 8 bases matching TRBD2. Unmatched junction bases numbered 16, after V lost 6 bases and J lost 9 bases. CDR3 length equals 16 residues. Germline V CDR1 and CDR2: SNHLY, FYNNEI. The CDR3 nucleotides are TGTGCCAGCAGAGGGACTAGTACCCTTACTGAGGGTGAGCAGTTCTTC. Protein sequence: CASRGTSTLTEGEQFF.

The V call is TRBV6-1, the J call TRBJ1-2, with 9 bases that match TRBD1. This CDR3 comprises 15 residues. Looked up from germline, CDR1 is MNHNS and CDR2 is SASEGT. The V segment lost 3 bases and the J segment 8 bases; nucleotides outside the gene matches: 10. The CDR3: CASSEPGQGLGGYTF. The CDR3 DNA sequence: TGTGCCAGCAGTGAGCCGGGACAGGGACTGGGCGGCTACACCTTC.

This clone was detected only a few times. V is TRBV29-1 and J is TRBJ1-1; tentatively, D is TRBD1 (5 bases). Trimming took off 7 bases at V and 10 bases at J, with 16 bases between the two ends. Looked up from germline, CDR1 is SQVTM and CDR2 is ANQGSEA. This CDR3 region has 11 residues. The CDR3 sequence is CSAQPMGGAFF. In nucleotides, the CDR3 is TGCAGCGCCCAGCCGATGGGGGGAGCTTTCTTT.